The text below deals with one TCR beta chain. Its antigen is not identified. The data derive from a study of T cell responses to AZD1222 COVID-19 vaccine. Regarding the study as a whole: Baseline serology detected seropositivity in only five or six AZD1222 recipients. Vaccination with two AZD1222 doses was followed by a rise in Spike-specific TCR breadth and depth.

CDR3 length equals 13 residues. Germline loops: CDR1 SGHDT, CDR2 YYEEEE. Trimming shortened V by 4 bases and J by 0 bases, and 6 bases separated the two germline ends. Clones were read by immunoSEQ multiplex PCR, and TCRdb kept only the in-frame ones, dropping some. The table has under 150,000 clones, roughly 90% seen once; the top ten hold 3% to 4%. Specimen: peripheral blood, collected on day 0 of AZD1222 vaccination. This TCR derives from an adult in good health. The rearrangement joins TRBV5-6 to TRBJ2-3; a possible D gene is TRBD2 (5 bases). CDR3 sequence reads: CASSRRSTDTQYF. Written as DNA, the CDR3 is TGTGCCAGCAGCCGGAGGAGCACAGATACGCAGTATTTT.